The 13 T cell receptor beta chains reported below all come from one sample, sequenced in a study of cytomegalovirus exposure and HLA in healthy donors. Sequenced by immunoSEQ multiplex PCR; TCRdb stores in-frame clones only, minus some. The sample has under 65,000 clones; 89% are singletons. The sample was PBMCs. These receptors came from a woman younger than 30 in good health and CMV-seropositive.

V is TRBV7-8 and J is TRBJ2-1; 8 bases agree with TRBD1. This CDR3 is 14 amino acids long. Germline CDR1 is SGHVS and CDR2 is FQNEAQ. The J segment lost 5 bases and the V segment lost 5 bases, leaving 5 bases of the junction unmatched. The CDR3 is CASSGWDRHNEQFF. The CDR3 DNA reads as TGTGCCAGCAGCGGTTGGGACAGGCACAATGAGCAGTTCTTC.

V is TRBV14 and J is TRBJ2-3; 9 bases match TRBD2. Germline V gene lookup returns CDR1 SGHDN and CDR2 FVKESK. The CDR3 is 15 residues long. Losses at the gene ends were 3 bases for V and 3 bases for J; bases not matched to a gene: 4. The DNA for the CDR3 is TGTGCCAGCAGCCAGAGCGGGGGGAGAACAGATACGCAGTATTTT. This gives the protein CASSQSGGRTDTQYF.

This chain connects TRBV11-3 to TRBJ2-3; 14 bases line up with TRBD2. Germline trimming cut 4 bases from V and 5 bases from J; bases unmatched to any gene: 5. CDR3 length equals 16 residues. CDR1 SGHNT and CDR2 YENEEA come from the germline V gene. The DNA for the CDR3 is TGTGCCAGCAGCTCCGGGACTAGCGGGGGTAAAGATACGCAGTATTTT. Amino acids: CASSSGTSGGKDTQYF.

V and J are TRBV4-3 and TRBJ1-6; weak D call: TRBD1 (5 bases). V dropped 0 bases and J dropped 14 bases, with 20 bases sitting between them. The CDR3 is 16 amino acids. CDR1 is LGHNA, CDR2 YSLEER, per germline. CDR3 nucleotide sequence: TGCGCCAGCAGCCAAGATAGGGGCCGTGCCCGGGCCTCCCTCCACTTT. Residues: CASSQDRGRARASLHF.

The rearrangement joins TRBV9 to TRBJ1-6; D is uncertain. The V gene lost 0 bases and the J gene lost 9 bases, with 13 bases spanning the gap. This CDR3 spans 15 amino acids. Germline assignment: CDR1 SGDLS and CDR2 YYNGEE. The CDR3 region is CASSVEVEWSSPLHF. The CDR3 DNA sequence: TGTGCCAGCAGCGTAGAGGTGGAGTGGTCTTCACCCCTCCACTTT.

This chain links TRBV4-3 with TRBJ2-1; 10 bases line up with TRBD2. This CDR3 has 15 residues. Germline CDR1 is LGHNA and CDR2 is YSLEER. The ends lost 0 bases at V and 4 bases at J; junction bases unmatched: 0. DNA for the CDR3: TGCGCCAGCAGCCAAGAACTAGCGGGGTACAATGAGCAGTTCTTC. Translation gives CASSQELAGYNEQFF.

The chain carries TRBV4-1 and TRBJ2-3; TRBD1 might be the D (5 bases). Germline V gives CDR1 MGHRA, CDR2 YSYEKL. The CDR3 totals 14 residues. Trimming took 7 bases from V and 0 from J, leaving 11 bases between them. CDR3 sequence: CASKRGPSTDTQYF. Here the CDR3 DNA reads TGCGCCAGCAAAAGGGGCCCCAGCACAGATACGCAGTATTTT.

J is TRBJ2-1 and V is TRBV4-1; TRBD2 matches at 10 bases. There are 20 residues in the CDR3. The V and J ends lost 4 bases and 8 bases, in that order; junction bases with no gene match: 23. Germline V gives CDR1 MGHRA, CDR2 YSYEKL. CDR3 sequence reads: CASSREPGLATRRSFYEQFF. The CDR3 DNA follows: TGCGCCAGCAGCCGAGAACCGGGACTAGCGACCCGGCGGTCTTTCTATGAGCAGTTCTTC.

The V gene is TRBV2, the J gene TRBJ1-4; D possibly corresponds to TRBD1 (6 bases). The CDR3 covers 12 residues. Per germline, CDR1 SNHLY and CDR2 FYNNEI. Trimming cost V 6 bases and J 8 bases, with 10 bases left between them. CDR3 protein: CASRTGSEKLFF. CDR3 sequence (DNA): TGTGCCAGCAGAACAGGGAGCGAAAAACTGTTTTTT.

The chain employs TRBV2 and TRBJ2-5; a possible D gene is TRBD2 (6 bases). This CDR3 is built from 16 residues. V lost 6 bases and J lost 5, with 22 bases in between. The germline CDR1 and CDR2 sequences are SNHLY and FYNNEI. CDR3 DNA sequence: TGTGCCAGCAGAGATGTTAGCGGCCCTGGTGGGGAGACCCAGTACTTC. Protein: CASRDVSGPGGETQYF.

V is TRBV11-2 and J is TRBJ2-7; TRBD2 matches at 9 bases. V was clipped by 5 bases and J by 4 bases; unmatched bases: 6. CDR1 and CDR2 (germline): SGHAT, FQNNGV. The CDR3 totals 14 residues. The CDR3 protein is CASSPLAGSYEQYF. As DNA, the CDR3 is TGTGCCAGCAGCCCTCTAGCGGGGTCATACGAGCAGTACTTC.

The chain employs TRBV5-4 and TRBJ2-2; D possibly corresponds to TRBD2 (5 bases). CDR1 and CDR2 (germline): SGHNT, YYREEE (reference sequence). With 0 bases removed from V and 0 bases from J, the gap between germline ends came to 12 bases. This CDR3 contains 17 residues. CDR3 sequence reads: CASSLVPSGTNTGELFF. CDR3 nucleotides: TGTGCCAGCAGCTTGGTTCCGTCGGGGACGAACACCGGGGAGCTGTTTTTT.

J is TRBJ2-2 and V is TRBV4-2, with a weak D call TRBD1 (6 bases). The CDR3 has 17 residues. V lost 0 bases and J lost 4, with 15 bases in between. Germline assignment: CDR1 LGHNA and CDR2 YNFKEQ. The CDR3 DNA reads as TGTGCCAGCAGCCAAGAGGCCGGGACATCCCTCACCGGGGAGCTGTTTTTT. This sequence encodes CASSQEAGTSLTGELFF.